These 27 T cell receptor beta chains originate from one sample sequenced in a study of human T cells and chemical hapten exposure. Time point indicated: patch test 1, 2 weeks after DPC sensitization. Noted treatment: therapeutic diphenylcyclopropenone sensitization with weekly scalp DPC. TCRdb ran MiXCR on the RACE reads and lists one entry per CDR3 protein. This table holds roughly 72,000 distinct CDR3 sequences, 10% found once. The sequenced sample was whole blood, obtained in connection with sensitization to the hapten diphenylcyclopropenone (DPC). The receptors come from a woman in her forties or fifties with alopecia areata. Some clones in this sample may be carry-over from other donors' samples.

The chain employs TRBV5-1 and TRBJ2-1; perhaps TRBD1 as D (6 bases). V gave up 1 base and J gave up 8 bases, with 16 bases separating them. The length of the CDR3 is 15 residues. The V gene's germline CDR1 is SGHRS and CDR2 YFSETQ. DNA for the CDR3: TGCGCCAGCAGCTTGAGGCCGAGCAGGGGCGATGAGCAGTTCTTC. It is translated as CASSLRPSRGDEQFF.

The sample holds a few counts of this clonotype. The J gene is TRBJ2-2, the V gene TRBV7-3; no clear D gene. The CDR3 contains 14 residues. V dropped 2 bases and J dropped 8 bases, with 12 bases sitting between them. Per the germline V gene, CDR1 is SGHTA and CDR2 is FQGTGA. The CDR3 is CASSLDPARGELFF. The CDR3 region has the DNA TGTGCCAGCAGCTTAGATCCTGCAAGGGGGGAGCTGTTTTTT.

The chain recombines TRBV3-1 with TRBJ2-7; TRBD1 is a possible D gene (5 bases). Trimming stripped 4 bases from V and 5 bases from J, with 6 bases between. The CDR3 runs 11 residues. From germline, CDR1 is LGHDT and CDR2 YNNKEL (reference sequence). CDR3 amino acids: CASSRGHEQYF. CDR3 bases: TGTGCCAGCAGCCGGGGCCACGAGCAGTACTTC.

A few counts support this clonotype. The genes are TRBV28 and TRBJ1-4; D might be TRBD1 (5 bases). Germline assignment: CDR1 MDHEN and CDR2 SYDVKM. The germline V and J ends were trimmed by 6 bases and 7 bases, with 15 bases remaining between them. The CDR3 is made up of 14 amino acids. The chain's CDR3 is CASRRDPAGEKLFF. Written as DNA, the CDR3 is TGTGCCAGCAGACGGGACCCGGCGGGTGAAAAACTGTTTTTT.

This clonotype showed up just a few times. The chain links TRBV20-1 to TRBJ2-2; D remains unclear. CDR1 DFQATT and CDR2 SNEGSKA come from the germline V gene (reference sequence). Trimming left V 0 bases short and J 6 bases short, with 17 bases between. The CDR3 contains 16 residues. CDR3 nucleotides: TGCAGTGCTAGAGATCTACGGGCGCCCCTAGCCGGGGAGCTGTTTTTT. This sequence encodes CSARDLRAPLAGELFF.

This clonotype occurred many times. The chain recombines TRBV6-5 with TRBJ1-2; tentatively, D is TRBD1 (5 bases). This CDR3 has 13 amino acids. V dropped 3 bases and J dropped 4 bases, with 9 bases sitting between them. Germline values: CDR1 MNHEY, CDR2 SVGAGI. The CDR3 DNA follows: TGTGCCAGCAGTTATGACAGAGGCTATGGCTACACCTTC. It codes for CASSYDRGYGYTF.

The chain is built from TRBV12-3 or TRBV12-4 and TRBJ1-6; D may be TRBD1 (6 bases). V shed 2 bases and J shed 6 bases, with 11 bases lying between them. There are 15 residues in the CDR3. CDR3 bases: TGTGCCAGCAGTTTACGGGGGCGCAGTAATTCACCCCTCCACTTT. Protein sequence: CASSLRGRSNSPLHF.

This clonotype appeared a few times. The chain couples TRBV29-1 to TRBJ1-1; unclear D gene. The germline V gene encodes CDR1 SQVTM and CDR2 ANQGSEA. The CDR3 is made up of 13 amino acids. Trimming took off 1 base at V and 4 bases at J, with 10 bases between the two ends. The CDR3 nucleotides are TGCAGCGTTGAAGGGGCACAGATCACTGAAGCTTTCTTT. It is translated as CSVEGAQITEAFF.

The chain joins TRBV11-3 to TRBJ2-7; unclear D gene. The CDR3 sequence is 11 residues long. Germline assignment: CDR1 SGHNT and CDR2 YENEEA. V dropped 2 bases and J dropped 6 bases, with 5 bases sitting between them. This chain's CDR3 is CASSLNFEQYF. The CDR3 DNA is TGTGCCAGCAGCTTAAATTTCGAGCAGTACTTC.

This rearrangement joins TRBV7-3 to TRBJ1-4; perhaps TRBD1 as D (5 bases). The V gene's germline CDR1 is SGHTA and CDR2 FQGTGA. The CDR3 sequence is 15 residues long. The V end lost 5 bases, the J end lost 5 bases, and 15 bases lay between the germline ends. DNA of the CDR3: TGTGCCAGCAGCCCCCCTGTTGAGGGGAATGAAAAACTGTTTTTT. As protein: CASSPPVEGNEKLFF.

This chain uses TRBV29-1 with TRBJ2-1; TRBD1 matches 7 bases. The V gene's germline CDR1 is SQVTM and CDR2 ANQGSEA. The J segment lost 7 bases and the V segment lost 2 bases, leaving 5 bases of the junction unmatched. There are 13 residues in the CDR3. In DNA form, the CDR3 reads TGCAGCGTTGAAAAGCGACAGGGTAATGAGCAGTTCTTC. It specifies CSVEKRQGNEQFF.

This clonotype was observed a few times. The chain recombines TRBV14 with TRBJ2-3, with a weak D call TRBD2 (6 bases). CDR1 and CDR2 (germline): SGHDN, FVKESK. Trimming cost V 4 bases and J 0 bases, with 11 bases left between them. This CDR3 contains 15 residues. This chain's CDR3 is CASSRWTTSTDTQYF. The CDR3 nucleotides are TGTGCCAGCAGCCGTTGGACTACTAGCACAGATACGCAGTATTTT. Complete variable domain (other parts from reference TRBV14 and TRBJ2-3): EAGVTQFPSHSVIEKGQTVTLRCDPISGHDNLYWYRRVMGKEIKFLLHFVKESKQDESGMPNNRFLAERTGGTYSTLKVQPAELEDSGVYFCASSRWTTSTDTQYFGPGTRLTVL.

The V gene is TRBV14, the J gene TRBJ2-1; 8 positions agree with TRBD2. Trimming cost V 5 bases and J 10 bases; bases outside gene matches: 10. The CDR3 extends over 14 amino acids. Germline V gene sequence: CDR1 SGHDN, CDR2 FVKESK. CDR3 protein: CASSIASGRHEQFF. CDR3 sequence (DNA): TGTGCCAGCAGCATCGCTAGCGGGCGTCACGAGCAGTTCTTC.

As concerns this clonotype: Since a much larger clone is just one base distant, this may be a read error. This chain joins TRBV7-6 and TRBJ1-5; D gene unclear. The CDR3 totals 12 residues. The germline gives CDR1 SGHVS, CDR2 FNYEAQ. CDR3 sequence: CASSLINQPEHF. The CDR3 DNA is TGTGCCAGCAGCTTAATCAATCAGCCCGAGCATTTT.

The chain has TRBV30 and TRBJ2-3; TRBD1 agrees at 7 bases. CDR3 length: 15 amino acids. Germline V CDR1 and CDR2: GTSNPN, SVGIG (reference sequence). Unmatched junction bases numbered 6, after V lost 1 base and J lost 2 bases. The CDR3 protein is CAWSAGTETTDTQYF. As DNA, the CDR3 is TGTGCCTGGAGTGCCGGGACAGAGACCACAGATACGCAGTATTTT.

The chain employs TRBV19 and TRBJ2-1; D may be TRBD1 (6 bases). Looked up from germline, CDR1 is LNHDA and CDR2 is SQIVND (reference sequence). With 10 bases removed from V and 2 bases from J, the gap between germline ends came to 15 bases. This CDR3 contains 14 residues. CDR3: CATSGVRAYNEQFF. CDR3 coding DNA: TGTGCCACCTCAGGGGTTAGGGCCTACAATGAGCAGTTCTTC.

This clonotype was detected many times. The chain links TRBV7-8 to TRBJ1-4, with a weak D call TRBD1 (6 bases). The CDR3 is 16 amino acids. V shed 5 bases and J shed 0 bases, with 13 bases lying between them. Per germline, CDR1 SGHVS and CDR2 FQNEAQ. CDR3 sequence reads: CASSPLDRATNEKLFF. CDR3 sequence (DNA): TGTGCCAGCAGCCCTTTGGACAGAGCAACTAATGAAAAACTGTTTTTT.

The chain links TRBV3-1 to TRBJ2-7; D possibly corresponds to TRBD1 (6 bases). Trimming took off 3 bases at V and 7 bases at J, with 10 bases between the two ends. CDR1 and CDR2 (germline): LGHDT, YNNKEL (reference sequence). The CDR3 covers 12 residues. CDR3 nucleotides: TGTGCCAGCAGCCAGGGGGCGCGGGAGCAGTACTTC. Its translation: CASSQGAREQYF.

The chain has TRBV12-2 and TRBJ1-1. TRBV12-2 is noted as a pseudogene. The CDR3 has 15 residues. The CDR3 bases are TGTGCAAATCATCGAGGGCAACAAGACAACACTGAAGCTTTCTTT. It translates to CANHRGQQDNTEAFF.

This chain joins TRBV5-1 and TRBJ1-4; TRBD1 matches 7 bases. This CDR3 spans 13 amino acids. The V and J ends lost 2 bases and 6 bases, in that order; junction bases with no gene match: 1. CDR1 SGHRS and CDR2 YFSETQ come from the germline V gene. The chain's CDR3 is CASSLTGDEKLFF. Here the CDR3 DNA reads TGCGCCAGCAGCTTAACAGGGGATGAAAAACTGTTTTTT. Full variable domain (rest looked up from reference TRBV5-1 and TRBJ1-4): KAGVTQTPRYLIKTRGQQVTLSCSPISGHRSVSWYQQTPGQGLQFLFEYFSETQRNKGNFPGRFSGRQFSNSRSEMNVSTLELGDSALYLCASSLTGDEKLFFGSGTQLSVL.

This clonotype was observed a few times. The J gene is TRBJ2-7, the V gene TRBV20-1; 14 nucleotides line up with TRBD2. The J segment lost 5 bases and the V segment lost 0 bases, leaving 12 bases of the junction unmatched. This CDR3 is 18 amino acids long. Germline assignment: CDR1 DFQATT and CDR2 SNEGSKA (reference sequence). The CDR3 region is CSARDLGLAGEGRHEQYF. The CDR3, as DNA: TGCAGTGCTAGAGATCTGGGACTAGCGGGAGAGGGTCGGCACGAGCAGTACTTC.

V gene TRBV5-5 combines with J gene TRBJ2-7; the D gene is possibly TRBD1 (5 bases). CDR3 size: 14 residues. V was shortened by 0 bases and J by 4 bases, with 11 bases between the two germline ends. Per the germline V gene, CDR1 is SGHKS and CDR2 is YYEKEE (reference sequence). The CDR3 sequence: CASSLGLDSYEQYF. The CDR3 DNA reads TGTGCCAGCAGCTTGGGCCTCGACAGTTACGAGCAGTACTTC.

A few counts support this clonotype. The CDR3 region has the DNA TGTGCCAGCTCCTCGGCTAGCGGGATAAATGAGCAGTTCTTC. Its translation is CASSSASGINEQFF. The chain links TRBV7-9 to TRBJ2-1; TRBD2 aligns across 9 bases. The CDR3 extends over 14 amino acids. Per the germline V gene, CDR1 is SEHNR and CDR2 is FQNEAQ (reference sequence). V lost 8 bases and J lost 7; bases outside the gene matches: 9.

The J gene is TRBJ1-3, the V gene TRBV6-6; a weak D match, TRBD1 (6 bases). The V gene lost 2 bases and the J gene lost 2 bases, with 7 bases spanning the gap. There are 14 residues in the CDR3. Germline loops: CDR1 MNHNY, CDR2 SVGAGI (reference sequence). This CDR3 is CASSYEGAGNTIYF. The DNA of the CDR3 is TGTGCCAGCAGTTACGAGGGGGCTGGAAACACCATATATTTT.

The sample holds a few counts of this clonotype. This chain connects TRBV7-2 to TRBJ2-6, with D unclear. V dropped 4 bases and J dropped 4 bases, with 17 bases sitting between them. This CDR3 comprises 17 residues. CDR1 is SGHTA and CDR2 is FQGNSA in the germline V gene. This chain's CDR3 is CASSSDGALSGANVLTF. CDR3 bases: TGTGCCAGCAGCTCGGATGGAGCTTTGTCCGGGGCCAACGTCCTGACTTTC.

V gene TRBV18 combines with J gene TRBJ1-1, with 7 positions matching TRBD1. V was clipped by 2 bases and J by 2 bases; unmatched bases: 5. Germline V gene sequence: CDR1 KGHSH, CDR2 LQKENI. CDR3 length: 15 amino acids. CDR3 coding DNA: TGTGCCAGCTCACCAGATCCAGGGGGAAACACTGAAGCTTTCTTT. Residues: CASSPDPGGNTEAFF.

The chain links TRBV10-2 to TRBJ2-5, with D possibly matching TRBD1 (6 bases). Trimming pared 1 base from V and 2 bases from J, leaving 8 bases between. CDR3 length: 14 residues. Per germline, CDR1 WSHSY and CDR2 SAAADI. For the CDR3, the DNA is TGCGCCAGCAGTGAGTTACAGGGACAAGAGACCCAGTACTTC. Residues: CASSELQGQETQYF.